One sample yielded the 29 T cell receptor beta chains listed below, sequenced in a study of Graves' ophthalmopathy and Graves' hyperthyroidism. TCR beta CDR3 amplification used RNA transcripts. After a first-round RT-PCR with HTBI primers, a second-round multiplex PCR was run. TCRdb recomputed calls from the multiplex PCR reads with MiXCR, one row per CDR3 protein. This sample has hundreds of thousands of distinct CDR3 sequences; roughly 41% occur once, and the top ten carry around 3.3%. Source material: peripheral blood. Receptor source: an adult man with Graves' ophthalmopathy.

Only a few counts were recorded for this clonotype. The DNA for the CDR3 is TGTGCCAGCAGCTCCTTGGGGGGCCCGGACACCGGGGAGCTGTTTTTT. Protein product: CASSSLGGPDTGELFF. V usage is TRBV7-3 and J usage is TRBJ2-2; either TRBD1 or TRBD2 may supply D (6 bases each). The CDR3 is made up of 16 amino acids. Trimming pared 4 bases from V and 3 bases from J, leaving 15 bases between. Germline CDR1 reads SGHTA; CDR2 reads FQGTGA.

The rearrangement joins TRBV7-2 to TRBJ1-5; a possible D gene is TRBD1 (6 bases). This CDR3 has 15 residues. Germline loops: CDR1 SGHTA, CDR2 FQGNSA. With 6 bases removed from V and 1 base from J, the gap between germline ends came to 13 bases. Here the CDR3 DNA reads TGTGCCAGCAGACTTGCAACAGGGAGCAATCAGCCCCAGCATTTT. The encoded protein is CASRLATGSNQPQHF.

This clonotype was observed a few times. The rearrangement joins TRBV12-3 or TRBV12-4 to TRBJ1-5, with D possibly matching TRBD1 (5 bases). This CDR3 is built from 14 residues. V lost 7 bases to trimming and J lost 5 bases, with 15 bases between them. The CDR3 loop reads CASNSGRRHQPQHF. The CDR3 DNA is TGTGCCAGCAACTCGGGACGGCGCCATCAGCCCCAGCATTTT.

This clonotype has at least ten counts. CDR3 protein: CASSLEVNEKLFF. The CDR3 DNA sequence: TGTGCCAGCAGCTTGGAAGTTAATGAAAAACTGTTTTTT. The chain is built from TRBV5-6 and TRBJ1-4; no firm D call. CDR3 size: 13 residues. Trimming removed 0 bases from V and 4 bases from J, with 4 bases in between. Germline-derived CDR1 and CDR2 are SGHDT and YYEEEE. The whole variable domain, remainder taken from reference TRBV5-6 and TRBJ1-4, is DAGVTQSPTHLIKTRGQQVTLRCSPKSGHDTVSWYQQALGQGPQFIFQYYEEEERQRGNFPDRFSGHQFPNYSSELNVNALLLGDSALYLCASSLEVNEKLFFGSGTQLSVL.

This clonotype occurred many times. Here the CDR3 DNA reads TGCAGTGCTAGAGTGTCTAGCGGGGCCGGAGAGACCCAGTACTTC. Encoded protein: CSARVSSGAGETQYF. The chain couples TRBV20-1 to TRBJ2-5; 9 positions agree with TRBD2. The ends lost 1 base at V and 4 bases at J; junction bases unmatched: 7. There are 15 residues in the CDR3. Germline lookup yields CDR1 DFQATT and CDR2 SNEGSKA (reference sequence).

The table lists this clonotype with many counts. In nucleotides, the CDR3 is TGCAGCGTTGTAGGCACTGAAGCTTTCTTT. Protein sequence: CSVVGTEAFF. J is TRBJ1-1 and V is TRBV29-1; the D is unclear. The CDR3 covers 10 residues. Germline values: CDR1 SQVTM, CDR2 ANQGSEA. Trimming stripped 4 bases from V and 4 bases from J, with 4 bases between.

This clonotype was recorded many times. The chain carries TRBV5-1 and TRBJ1-1; D possibly corresponds to TRBD1 (5 bases). This CDR3 has 14 residues. The V and J ends lost 4 bases and 4 bases respectively, with 14 bases between them. Germline V gene sequence: CDR1 SGHRS, CDR2 YFSETQ. The CDR3 spells CASSPQGVRTEAFF. CDR3 DNA: TGCGCCAGCAGCCCTCAGGGAGTCCGCACTGAAGCTTTCTTT.

This clonotype has a count of ten or more. This chain joins TRBV7-8 and TRBJ2-5; D may correspond to TRBD1 or TRBD2 (5 bases each). Germline lookup yields CDR1 SGHVS and CDR2 FQNEAQ. This CDR3 is built from 14 residues. V was trimmed by 3 bases and J by 2 bases, leaving 10 bases between them. CDR3 amino acids: CASSLPWGQETQYF. CDR3 nucleotides: TGTGCCAGCAGCTTGCCGTGGGGGCAAGAGACCCAGTACTTC. Variable domain in full (rest from reference TRBV7-8 and TRBJ2-5): GAGVSQSPRYKVAKRGQDVALRCDPISGHVSLFWYQQALGQGPEFLTYFQNEAQLDKSGLPSDRFFAERPEGSVSTLKIQRTQQEDSAVYLCASSLPWGQETQYFGPGTRLLVL.

The chain recombines TRBV6-1 with TRBJ2-7; D perhaps matches TRBD1 (5 bases). V lost 3 bases to trimming and J lost 3 bases, with 15 bases between them. This CDR3 region has 15 residues. The germline gives CDR1 MNHNS, CDR2 SASEGT. The CDR3 loop reads CASSDQGYYGYEQYF. DNA of the CDR3: TGTGCCAGCAGTGATCAGGGCTACTATGGCTACGAGCAGTACTTC.

This rearrangement joins TRBV29-1 to TRBJ1-2; D uncertain. The germline V and J ends were trimmed by 8 bases and 2 bases, with 6 bases remaining between them. CDR1 SQVTM and CDR2 ANQGSEA come from the germline V gene. This CDR3 has 10 residues. In nucleotides, the CDR3 is TGCAGCTCATCGAACTATGGCTACACCTTC. Amino acids: CSSSNYGYTF.

The CDR3: CATDGGGTGELFF. The CDR3 DNA reads TGTGCCACCGATGGAGGGGGGACCGGGGAGCTGTTTTTT. The chain is built from TRBV25-1 and TRBJ2-2; D tentatively reads TRBD1 or TRBD2 (6 bases each). V lost 10 bases and J lost 5, with 14 bases in between. The CDR3 is made up of 13 amino acids. Germline loops: CDR1 MGHDK, CDR2 SYGVNS.

The chain couples TRBV4-3 to TRBJ2-2, with D possibly being TRBD1 (5 bases). This CDR3 spans 15 amino acids. Germline V CDR1 and CDR2: LGHNA, YSLEER. Trimming removed 0 bases from V and 7 bases from J, with 12 bases in between. The CDR3 here is CASSQDRGAGGELFF. CDR3 in DNA: TGCGCCAGCAGCCAAGATAGGGGCGCAGGCGGGGAGCTGTTTTTT.

The gene calls are TRBV27 and TRBJ1-1; TRBD1 might be the D (5 bases). The germline V and J ends were trimmed by 3 bases and 1 base, with 15 bases remaining between them. The CDR3 spans 16 residues. Germline values: CDR1 MNHEY, CDR2 SMNVEV (reference sequence). CDR3 region: CASSFSIGAANTEAFF. The CDR3 bases are TGTGCCAGCAGTTTTTCGATCGGGGCAGCGAACACTGAAGCTTTCTTT.

In its sample, this clonotype was seen once. The conserved closing phenylalanine or tryptophan is absent in this CDR3, likely reflecting a read error. Because the CDR3's place on the DNA is in doubt, the DNA is left out and the CDR3 is given as listed by TCRdb. The chain uses TRBV19 and TRBJ1-4; the table assigns TRBD1, which was not confirmed against the DNA. Looked up from germline, CDR1 is LNHDA and CDR2 is SQIVND (reference sequence). The CDR3 spans 8 residues, counting both ends. The CDR3 sequence: CASRGDSY.

With respect to this clonotype: Mismatch with germline at one junction end may stem from a read error. The chain joins TRBV7-7 to TRBJ2-2; 8 bases fit TRBD1. This CDR3 is built from 15 residues. Germline V gives CDR1 SSHAT, CDR2 FNYEAQ (reference sequence). In DNA, the CDR3 is TGTGCTAGCAGTCCATCGACAGGGGTGATAGGGGAGCTGTTTTTT. It codes for CASSPSTGVIGELFF.

This clonotype was recorded many times. The chain carries TRBV7-8 and TRBJ1-4; a weak D match, TRBD1 (5 bases). V was cut by 5 bases and J by 6 bases, with 13 bases left in between. The germline V gene encodes CDR1 SGHVS and CDR2 FQNEAQ. The CDR3 spans 14 residues. CDR3 region: CASSLGQLHEKLFF. CDR3 DNA: TGTGCCAGCAGCCTCGGACAACTTCATGAAAAACTGTTTTTT.

This clonotype showed up just a few times. This chain uses TRBV20-1 with TRBJ2-7, with 8 positions matching TRBD2. Losses at the gene ends were 3 bases for V and 0 bases for J; bases not matched to a gene: 1. Per germline, CDR1 DFQATT and CDR2 SNEGSKA (reference sequence). This CDR3 is built from 13 residues. The CDR3 here is CSARTSDSYEQYF. Written as DNA, the CDR3 is TGCAGTGCTAGGACTAGCGACTCCTACGAGCAGTACTTC.

The chain is built from TRBV5-5 and TRBJ1-1, with D possibly matching TRBD1 (5 bases). Germline loops: CDR1 SGHKS, CDR2 YYEKEE (reference sequence). This CDR3 has 15 amino acids. Trimming removed 4 bases from V and 6 bases from J, with 19 bases in between. In nucleotides, the CDR3 is TGTGCCAGCAGCGAAACTACGCAGGGTGGGGCTGAAGCTTTCTTT. Amino acids: CASSETTQGGAEAFF.

This clonotype was seen a few times. The chain links TRBV2 to TRBJ2-5; the D gene is possibly TRBD2 (5 bases). From germline, CDR1 is SNHLY and CDR2 FYNNEI. The CDR3 is made up of 16 amino acids. V was clipped by 0 bases and J by 1 base, with 12 bases between them. CDR3 sequence reads: CASSEAPDGVQETQYF. The CDR3 bases are TGTGCCAGCAGTGAAGCCCCAGACGGGGTCCAAGAGACCCAGTACTTC. The full variable domain, with the rest looked up from reference TRBV2 and TRBJ2-5, is EPEVTQTPSHQVTQMGQEVILRCVPISNHLYFYWYRQILGQKVEFLVSFYNNEISEKSEIFDDQFSVERPDGSNFTLKIRSTKLEDSAMYFCASSEAPDGVQETQYFGPGTRLLVL.

This chain links TRBV7-2 with TRBJ2-7; 8 bases match TRBD2. The CDR3 runs 14 residues. From germline, CDR1 is SGHTA and CDR2 FQGNSA. After removal of 5 bases from V and 5 bases from J, the junction contained 8 bases not matched to a gene. CDR3 sequence (DNA): TGTGCCAGCAGCCCTAAGGGACTAGTCAACGAGCAGTACTTC. Translated, it gives CASSPKGLVNEQYF.

This rearrangement joins TRBV6-6 to TRBJ1-2; TRBD1 is a possible D gene (6 bases). In germline, CDR1 is MNHNY, CDR2 SVGAGI (reference sequence). With 5 bases removed from V and 6 bases from J, the gap between germline ends came to 19 bases. The CDR3 is made up of 15 amino acids. The CDR3 spells CASSEVTGGSNGYTF. CDR3 in DNA: TGTGCCAGCAGTGAAGTGACAGGAGGGTCGAATGGCTACACCTTC.

Comments on this clonotype: This may be a read error, as it is one base from a much larger clone. The V and J genes are TRBV10-3 and TRBJ1-2, with D perhaps TRBD1 (6 bases). The CDR3 totals 12 residues. From germline, CDR1 is ENHRY and CDR2 SYGVKD. V lost 6 bases, J lost 8 bases, and 13 bases lay in between. The CDR3 DNA sequence: TGTGCCATCAGACACACAGGGACAGGCTACACCTTC. This gives the protein CAIRHTGTGYTF.

This clonotype was seen at least ten times. V gene TRBV19 combines with J gene TRBJ1-2; the D is unclear. V was shortened by 6 bases and J by 8 bases, with 13 bases between the two germline ends. The CDR3 contains 12 residues. The germline V gene has CDR1 LNHDA and CDR2 SQIVND (reference sequence). The CDR3 region has the DNA TGTGCCAGTAGCCCTGAGTCTAGCGGCTACACCTTC. Translating it yields CASSPESSGYTF.

The rearrangement uses TRBV15 and TRBJ1-2; 7 bases line up with TRBD1. The CDR3 is 14 amino acids. V trimming: 0 bases; J trimming: 4 bases; junction bases outside the gene matches: 2. The germline CDR1 and CDR2 sequences are LNHNV and YYDKDF (reference sequence). The DNA for the CDR3 is TGTGCCACCAGCAGAGATCCAGGGGGCTATGGCTACACCTTC. It encodes CATSRDPGGYGYTF.

This clonotype has ten or more counts. The chain has TRBV25-1 and TRBJ2-5; D tentatively fits TRBD1 or TRBD2 (5 bases each). The CDR3 loop spans 14 amino acids. With 5 bases removed from V and 2 bases from J, the gap between germline ends came to 12 bases. CDR1 is MGHDK and CDR2 is SYGVNS in the germline V gene. The CDR3 protein is CASSLEGLQETQYF. For the CDR3, the DNA is TGTGCCAGCAGTCTCGAGGGGCTTCAAGAGACCCAGTACTTC.

This clonotype showed up many times. The chain recombines TRBV7-2 with TRBJ2-2, with D hard to call. CDR1 is SGHTA and CDR2 is FQGNSA in the germline V gene. V shed 1 base and J shed 6 bases, with 3 bases lying between them. CDR3 length: 12 amino acids. The CDR3 DNA sequence: TGTGCCAGCAGCTTAGTTCCCGGGGAGCTGTTTTTT. Residues: CASSLVPGELFF.

The rearrangement uses TRBV20-1 and TRBJ1-6; the match to TRBD1 covers 7 bases. This CDR3 is built from 16 residues. Germline V gene data show CDR1 as DFQATT and CDR2 as SNEGSKA (reference sequence). J was trimmed by 0 bases and V by 1 base; bases with no gene match: 3. DNA of the CDR3: TGCAGTGCTAGAGCCAGGGGGAGCTCCTATAATTCACCCCTCCACTTT. This translates into CSARARGSSYNSPLHF.

This clonotype was counted ten times or more. This chain connects TRBV2 to TRBJ1-6; D might be TRBD1 (5 bases). The CDR3 consists of 12 residues. Germline V gives CDR1 SNHLY, CDR2 FYNNEI. V was pared by 10 bases and J by 5 bases, with 9 bases between. CDR3 in amino acids: CATGGNNSPLHF. DNA of the CDR3: TGTGCCACGGGGGGGAATAATTCACCCCTCCACTTT. Full variable domain (outside the CDR3, taken from reference TRBV2 and TRBJ1-6): EPEVTQTPSHQVTQMGQEVILRCVPISNHLYFYWYRQILGQKVEFLVSFYNNEISEKSEIFDDQFSVERPDGSNFTLKIRSTKLEDSAMYFCATGGNNSPLHFGNGTRLTVT.

The chain links TRBV4-1 to TRBJ2-7; D possibly corresponds to TRBD1 (6 bases). The CDR3 sequence is 16 residues long. Trimming left V 0 bases short and J 2 bases short, with 14 bases between. The germline V gene encodes CDR1 MGHRA and CDR2 YSYEKL. The CDR3 bases are TGCGCCAGCAGCCAAGAGCTGAGACAGGAGGCCTACGAGCAGTACTTC. It yields the protein CASSQELRQEAYEQYF.